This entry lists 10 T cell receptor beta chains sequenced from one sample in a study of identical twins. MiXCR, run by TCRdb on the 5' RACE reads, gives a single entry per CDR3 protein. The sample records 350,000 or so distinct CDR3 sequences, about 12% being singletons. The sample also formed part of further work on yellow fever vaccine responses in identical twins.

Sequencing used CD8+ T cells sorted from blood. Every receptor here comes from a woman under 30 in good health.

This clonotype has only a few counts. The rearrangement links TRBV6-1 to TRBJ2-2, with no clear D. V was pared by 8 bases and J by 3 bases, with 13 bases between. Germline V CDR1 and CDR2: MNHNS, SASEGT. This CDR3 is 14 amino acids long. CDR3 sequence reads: CASEIGMDTGELFF. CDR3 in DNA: TGTGCCAGCGAGATAGGTATGGACACCGGGGAGCTGTTTTTT.

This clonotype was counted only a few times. DNA for the CDR3: TGTGCCATCAGTGAGTCGGAGGGGGGACTAAATGAGCAGTTCTTC. It yields the protein CAISESEGGLNEQFF. This chain links TRBV10-3 with TRBJ2-1; D may be TRBD2 (7 bases). Per the germline V gene, CDR1 is ENHRY and CDR2 is SYGVKD. The CDR3 loop spans 15 amino acids. V gave up 0 bases and J gave up 7 bases, with 13 bases separating them.

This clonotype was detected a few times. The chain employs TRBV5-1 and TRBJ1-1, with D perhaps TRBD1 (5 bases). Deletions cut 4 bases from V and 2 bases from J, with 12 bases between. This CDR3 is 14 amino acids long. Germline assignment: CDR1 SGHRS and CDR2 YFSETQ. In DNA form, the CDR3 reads TGCGCCAGCAGCAAATCCACAGGAAACACTGAAGCTTTCTTT. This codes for CASSKSTGNTEAFF. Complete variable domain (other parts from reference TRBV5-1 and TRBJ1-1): KAGVTQTPRYLIKTRGQQVTLSCSPISGHRSVSWYQQTPGQGLQFLFEYFSETQRNKGNFPGRFSGRQFSNSRSEMNVSTLELGDSALYLCASSKSTGNTEAFFGQGTRLTVV.

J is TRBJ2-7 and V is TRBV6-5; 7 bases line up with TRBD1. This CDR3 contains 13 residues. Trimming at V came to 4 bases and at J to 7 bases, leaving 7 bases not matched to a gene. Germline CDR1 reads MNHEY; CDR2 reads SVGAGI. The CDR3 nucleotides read TGTGCCAGCAGTTTAGGGACAGTCTCGGAGCAGTACTTC. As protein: CASSLGTVSEQYF.

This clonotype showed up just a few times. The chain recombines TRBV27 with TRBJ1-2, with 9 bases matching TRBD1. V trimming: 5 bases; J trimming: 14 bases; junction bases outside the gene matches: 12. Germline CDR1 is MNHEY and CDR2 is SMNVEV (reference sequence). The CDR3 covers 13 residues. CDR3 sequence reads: CASSPVSQGAGTF. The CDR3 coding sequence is TGTGCCAGCAGTCCGGTATCACAGGGGGCGGGGACCTTC.

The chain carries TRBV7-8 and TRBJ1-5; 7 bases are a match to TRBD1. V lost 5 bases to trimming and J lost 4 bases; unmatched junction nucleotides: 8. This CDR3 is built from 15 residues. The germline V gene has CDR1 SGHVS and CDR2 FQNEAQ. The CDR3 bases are TGTGCCAGCAGCCGGAGAGGGACAGCAAATCAGCCCCAGCATTTT. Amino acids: CASSRRGTANQPQHF.

In DNA form, the CDR3 reads TGTGCCAGCAGTGAGACTAGCGGAACCTACGAGCAGTACTTC. It yields the protein CASSETSGTYEQYF. The V call is TRBV25-1, the J call TRBJ2-7; 9 bases fit TRBD2. Trimming removed 3 bases from V and 2 bases from J; junction bases left unmatched: 2. The CDR3 is 14 residues long. Germline loops: CDR1 MGHDK, CDR2 SYGVNS.

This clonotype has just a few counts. DNA of the CDR3: TGTGCCAGCAGTGAAGCGGGAGTTAGCACAGATACGCAGTATTTT. This codes for CASSEAGVSTDTQYF. The chain is built from TRBV2 and TRBJ2-3; perhaps TRBD2 as D (5 bases). This CDR3 has 15 residues. Germline CDR1 is SNHLY and CDR2 is FYNNEI. V lost 0 bases, J lost 0 bases, and 7 bases lay in between.

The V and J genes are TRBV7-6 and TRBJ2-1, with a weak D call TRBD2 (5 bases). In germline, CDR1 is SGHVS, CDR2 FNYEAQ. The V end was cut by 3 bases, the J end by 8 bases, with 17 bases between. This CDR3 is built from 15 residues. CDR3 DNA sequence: TGTGCCAGCAGCTTGGGAGCGATGGGATACGATGAGCAGTTCTTC. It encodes CASSLGAMGYDEQFF.

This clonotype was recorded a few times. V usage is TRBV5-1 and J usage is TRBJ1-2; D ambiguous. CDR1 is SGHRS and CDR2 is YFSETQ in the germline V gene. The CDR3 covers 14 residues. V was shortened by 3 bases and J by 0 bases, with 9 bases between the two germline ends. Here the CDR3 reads CASSSGVTNYGYTF. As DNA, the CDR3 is TGCGCCAGCAGCTCCGGAGTAACTAACTATGGCTACACCTTC.